Following are 6 T cell receptor beta chains from one sample sequenced in a study of HIV-infected patients and healthy controls. Around 500 ng RNA was reverse transcribed with alpha and beta constant-region primers. Separate chain-specific third strand synthesis with multiplexing indices produced the alpha and beta libraries. MiXCR, applied by TCRdb to the 5' RACE reads, yields one record per CDR3 protein. The sample lists roughly 8,000 distinct CDR3 sequences, 10% occurring once. The repertoire came from unfractionated whole blood and reflected all unsorted peripheral T cells. The sample here was blood, taken before antiretroviral therapy. Receptor source: an adult with HIV infection.

This clonotype was seen many times. The CDR3 sequence: CASSGSGGAATDTQYF. CDR3 bases: TGTGCCAGCAGTGGCAGTGGGGGAGCGGCGACAGATACGCAGTATTTT. The rearrangement uses TRBV7-9 and TRBJ2-3, with D perhaps given as TRBD1 or TRBD2 (5 bases each). V lost 6 bases to trimming and J lost 3 bases, with 19 bases between them. The CDR3 has 16 amino acids. Germline V lookup: CDR1 SEHNR, CDR2 FQNEAQ (reference sequence).

The genes are TRBV6-5 and TRBJ2-7; D remains ambiguous. Germline CDR1 reads MNHEY; CDR2 reads SVGAGI. The CDR3 is 15 amino acids. V was cut by 6 bases and J by 0 bases, with 15 bases left in between. The CDR3 nucleotides are TGTGCCAGCAGCCCGACCCGACCGAGCTCCTACGAGCAGTACTTC. It translates to CASSPTRPSSYEQYF.

The chain employs TRBV7-2 and TRBJ2-2; D ambiguous. Trimming left V 4 bases short and J 0 bases short, with 9 bases between. There are 15 residues in the CDR3. The germline CDR1 and CDR2 sequences are SGHTA and FQGNSA. CDR3 amino acids: CASSSGATNTGELFF. DNA for the CDR3: TGTGCCAGCAGCTCTGGCGCGACGAACACCGGGGAGCTGTTTTTT.

This rearrangement joins TRBV3-1 to TRBJ2-3; the match to TRBD2 covers 10 bases. The germline gives CDR1 LGHDT, CDR2 YNNKEL (reference sequence). V dropped 2 bases and J dropped 6; count of bases not matched to a gene: 8. The CDR3 runs 16 residues. The CDR3 DNA reads as TGTGCCAGCAGCCAATTCGCTAGCGGGAGAACGGATACGCAGTATTTT. Translating gives CASSQFASGRTDTQYF.

This clonotype was detected a few times. The chain couples TRBV27 to TRBJ1-1; D gene uncertain. Germline V lookup: CDR1 MNHEY, CDR2 SMNVEV (reference sequence). This CDR3 is 13 amino acids long. Between the trimmed V and J ends, which lost 5 bases and 4 bases, there was a span of 11 bases. In DNA form, the CDR3 reads TGTGCCAGCAGTCAGAGTGTTGTCACTGAAGCTTTCTTT. Translated, it gives CASSQSVVTEAFF.

Within the sample, this clonotype is medium-sized (0.01 to 0.1%). V usage is TRBV20-1 and J usage is TRBJ1-2, with no clear D. The CDR3 length is 15 residues. Germline loops: CDR1 DFQATT, CDR2 SNEGSKA (reference sequence). V dropped 0 bases and J dropped 4 bases, with 15 bases sitting between them. In DNA, the CDR3 is TGCAGTGCTAGAGATAGGACGGCCCTACGCTATGGCTACACCTTC. The encoded protein is CSARDRTALRYGYTF.